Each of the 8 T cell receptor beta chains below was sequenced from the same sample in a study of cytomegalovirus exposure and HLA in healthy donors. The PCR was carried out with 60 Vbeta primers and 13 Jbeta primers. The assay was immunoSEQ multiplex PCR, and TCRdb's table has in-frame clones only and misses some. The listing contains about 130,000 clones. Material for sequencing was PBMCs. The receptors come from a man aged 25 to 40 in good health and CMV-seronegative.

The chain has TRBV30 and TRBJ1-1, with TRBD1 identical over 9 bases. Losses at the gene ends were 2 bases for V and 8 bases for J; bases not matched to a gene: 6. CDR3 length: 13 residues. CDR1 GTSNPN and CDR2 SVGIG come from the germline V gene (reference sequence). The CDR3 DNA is TGTGCCTGGAGTCCTACAGGGGGCGACGAAGCTTTCTTT. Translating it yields CAWSPTGGDEAFF.

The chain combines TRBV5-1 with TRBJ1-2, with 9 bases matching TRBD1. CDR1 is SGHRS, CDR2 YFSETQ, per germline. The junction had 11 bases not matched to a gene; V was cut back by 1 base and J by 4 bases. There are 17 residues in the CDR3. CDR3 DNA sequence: TGCGCCAGCAGCTTGACTTTTAACAGGGGGCTATTCTATGGCTACACCTTC. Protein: CASSLTFNRGLFYGYTF.

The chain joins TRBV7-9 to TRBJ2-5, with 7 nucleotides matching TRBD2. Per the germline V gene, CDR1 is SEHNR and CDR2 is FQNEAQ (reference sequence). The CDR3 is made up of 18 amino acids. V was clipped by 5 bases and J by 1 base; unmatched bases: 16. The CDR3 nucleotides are TGTGCCAGCAGCAAAAACACACCTCTAGCGGCCCGCCAAGAGACCCAGTACTTC. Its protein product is CASSKNTPLAARQETQYF.

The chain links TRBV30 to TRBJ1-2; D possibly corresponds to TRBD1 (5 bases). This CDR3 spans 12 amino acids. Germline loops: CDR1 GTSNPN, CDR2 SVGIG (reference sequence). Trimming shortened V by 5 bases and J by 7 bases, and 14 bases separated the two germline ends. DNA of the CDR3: TGTGCCTGGGGTGATCAGGGAGGTGGCTACACCTTC. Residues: CAWGDQGGGYTF.

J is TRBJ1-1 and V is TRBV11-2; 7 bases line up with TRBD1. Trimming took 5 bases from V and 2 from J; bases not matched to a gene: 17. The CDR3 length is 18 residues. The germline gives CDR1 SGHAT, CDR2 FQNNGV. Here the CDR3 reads CASSARGDSYRVNTEAFF. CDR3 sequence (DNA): TGTGCCAGCAGCGCAAGGGGGGACAGCTATAGGGTAAACACTGAAGCTTTCTTT. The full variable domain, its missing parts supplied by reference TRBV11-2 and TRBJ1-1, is EAGVAQSPRYKIIEKRQSVAFWCNPISGHATLYWYQQILGQGPKLLIQFQNNGVVDDSQLPKDRFSAERLKGVDSTLKIQPAKLEDSAVYLCASSARGDSYRVNTEAFFGQGTRLTVV.

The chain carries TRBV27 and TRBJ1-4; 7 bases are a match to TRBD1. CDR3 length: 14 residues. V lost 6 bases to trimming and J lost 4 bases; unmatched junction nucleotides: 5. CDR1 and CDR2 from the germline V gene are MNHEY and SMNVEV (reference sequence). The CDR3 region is CASRSGTVNEKLFF. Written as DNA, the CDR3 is TGTGCCAGCAGATCCGGGACAGTTAATGAAAAACTGTTTTTT.

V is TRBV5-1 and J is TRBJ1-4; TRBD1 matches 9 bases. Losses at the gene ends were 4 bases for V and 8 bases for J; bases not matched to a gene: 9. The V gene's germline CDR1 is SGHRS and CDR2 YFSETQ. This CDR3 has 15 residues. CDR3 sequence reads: CASSQYGTGMEKLFF. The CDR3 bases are TGCGCCAGCAGCCAATACGGGACAGGGATGGAAAAACTGTTTTTT.

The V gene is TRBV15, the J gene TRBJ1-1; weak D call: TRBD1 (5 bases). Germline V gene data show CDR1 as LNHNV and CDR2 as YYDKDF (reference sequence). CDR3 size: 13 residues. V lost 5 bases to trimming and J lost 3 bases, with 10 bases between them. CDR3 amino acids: CATSVQGDTEAFF. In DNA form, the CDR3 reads TGTGCCACCAGCGTGCAGGGCGACACTGAAGCTTTCTTT.